This T cell receptor beta chain was identified during a study of blood T cell repertoires in COVID-19. At the level of the study: Both acute and convalescent COVID-19 samples were obtained from the United States, Italy and Spain. Sources were T cells, B-cell-depleted T cells, or PBMCs; the material itself was cDNA or gDNA.

Sequencing was performed with immunoSEQ multiplex PCR; in TCRdb, only in-frame clones are kept and a portion is missing. The table includes about 260,000 clones, over 75% detected once. This CDR3 is built from 16 residues. CDR1 SGHAT and CDR2 FQNNGV come from the germline V gene. Trimming shortened V by 1 base and J by 6 bases, and 16 bases separated the two germline ends. The chain recombines TRBV11-2 with TRBJ1-5, with unresolved D. This receptor was taken from a woman between 45 and 60 years old with acute or convalescent COVID-19. Source material: peripheral blood. CDR3 in DNA: TGTGCCAGCAGCTTAGCTGGTGGGAGGTCAGGTCAGCCCCAGCATTTT. It specifies CASSLAGGRSGQPQHF.